This is a list of T cell receptor beta chains from one sample in a study of T cell changes during pregnancy in multiple sclerosis. Libraries were prepared by immunoSEQ multiplex PCR; TCRdb keeps only in-frame clonotypes and omits some of them. The sample yields about 69,000 clones, 80% to 90% seen once. The specimen comprised peripheral blood, sampled before pregnancy. The receptors come from a female donor with multiple sclerosis, enrolled in a pregnancy study. CDR3s include the opening cysteine and the closing phenylalanine or tryptophan. A D gene is named only where the DNA matches it firmly. Clone size is not always given. Where it is, it says once, few, many or a class for expanded clones.

TRBJ2-7 - - TRBV7-8 TGTGCCAGCAGCTTAGCGCTTACAACCCTAGACTCCTACGAGCAGTACTTC CASSLALTTLDSYEQYF
TRBJ2-1 - TRBD2 TRBV7-9 TGTGCCAGCAGTCCAGGGGTGGGAACTAGCGGACTTAATGAGCAGTTCTTC CASSPGVGTSGLNEQFF
TRBJ2-5 - TRBD2 TRBV2 TGTGCCAGCAGTTCATTGACTAGCGGGGGAGAGACCCAGTACTTC CASSSLTSGGETQYF
TRBJ2-3 - - TRBV6-1 TGTGCCAGCGCGAAGCCAACAGGGTCGGATACGCAGTATTTT CASAKPTGSDTQYF
TRBJ1-1 - - TRBV12-1 TGTGCCAGCAGCTTTGACAGGGGAGCTTTCTTT CASSFDRGAFF
TRBJ1-1 - TRBD1 TRBV5-1 TGCGCCAGCAGCTTGGGGACAGGGGTTGAAGCTTTCTTT CASSLGTGVEAFF
TRBJ2-5 - - TRBV14 TGTGCCAGCAGCCAAGCCCCTAAAGAGACCCAGTACTTC CASSQAPKETQYF
TRBJ1-2 - - TRBV5-1 TGCGCCAGCAGCCCCTTTGGGGGGGCGAACGGCTACACCTTC CASSPFGGANGYTF
TRBJ2-5 - TRBD2 TRBV2 TGTGCCAGGGGAGGGGACCAAGAGACCCAGTACTTC CARGGDQETQYF
TRBJ2-7 once - TRBV15 TGTGCCGCTCTAGAGGGAATCGATTACGAGCAGTACTTC CAALEGIDYEQYF
TRBJ1-2 - - TRBV27 TGTGCCAGCAGTCCCAAGACAGGAAACTATGGCTACACCTTC CASSPKTGNYGYTF
TRBJ1-1 - - TRBV27 TGTGCCAGCAGCCAGAGGGAGAACACTGAAGCTTTCTTT CASSQRENTEAFF
TRBJ2-7 - - TRBV5-6 TGTGCCAGCAGCTTGGCGGTGACAACCTACGAGCAGTACTTC CASSLAVTTYEQYF
TRBJ2-2 once - TRBV27 TGTGCCAGCAGTAACTTTGGAGGGGCCCTTAACACCGGGGAGCTGTTTTTT CASSNFGGALNTGELFF
TRBJ2-7 - TRBD1 TRBV5-1 TGCGCCAGCAGCTTAAATCCAGGGGGCTTGTTCGAGCAGTACTTC CASSLNPGGLFEQYF
TRBJ1-2 - TRBD1 TRBV11-2 TGTGCCAGCAGCTTAGTCCCCGGACAGGGCTATGGCTACACCTTC CASSLVPGQGYGYTF
TRBJ2-3 - TRBD2 TRBV5-6 TGTGCCAGCAGCTTGTTCGGGACTAGCGGCGCGGATACGCAGTATTTT CASSLFGTSGADTQYF
TRBJ1-1 - - TRBV15 TGTGCCACCAGCAGAGATGGGGCGAACACTGAAGCTTTCTTT CATSRDGANTEAFF
TRBJ2-1 - - TRBV6-5 TGTGCCAGCAGTTACTCGTACCTGAGAGCGTCGAATGAGCAGTTCTTC CASSYSYLRASNEQFF
TRBJ2-2 - - TRBV4-1 TGCGCCAGCAGACCAGAGAGGTGGGGCGCAAACACCGGGGAGCTGTTTTTT CASRPERWGANTGELFF
TRBJ2-3 - - TRBV5-8 TGTGCCAGCAGCTTGCCGGGGGCAGATACGCAGTATTTT CASSLPGADTQYF
TRBJ2-7 once TRBD1 TRBV13 TGTGCCAGCAGATTACAGGGGAAAGACCCCTACGAGCAGTACTTC CASRLQGKDPYEQYF
TRBJ2-7 once - TRBV5-4 TGTGCCAGCAGCTTTGGGATCCCCACAGGAAACGAGCAGTACTTC CASSFGIPTGNEQYF
TRBJ2-4 - - TRBV6-1 TGTGCCAGCAGTGAAACCTGGAGTCAGACGGGAGCCAAAAACATTCAGTACTTC CASSETWSQTGAKNIQYF